This TCR beta chain was found in a study of preoperative IRX-2 immunotherapy in early breast cancer (dated by TCRdb to between 2019 and 2020). Libraries were constructed by the immunoSEQ multiplex PCR assay. Here the immuneACCESS table is served through TCRdb, limited to in-frame sequences with V and J called. Missing clones are a known gap in these copies; in checked studies unresolved V genes cover under half, and the rest lacks a known reason. The table for this sample lists a few thousand clones; about 80% of them were counted only once. The ten most abundant clones make up 7% of the sample. Spanning cysteine to phenylalanine, the CDR3 consists of 11 amino acids. Only the CDR3 DNA stays, 33 bases, in frame from base 1. CDR1 LNHDA and CDR2 SQIVND are derived from the germline V gene (reference sequence). Trimming at the junction amounts to 6 bases on V and 5 bases on J, and the germline ends lie 7 bases apart.

This clone was seen only a few times. This clone's antigen is unknown. No much larger clone exists at a distance of one base, and base qualities are not known. In the paper's terms, the treatment or condition label means: preoperative locoregional IRX-2 cytokine immunotherapy. The samples were obtained from a phase Ib study that tested preoperative, locoregional IRX-2 cytokine immunotherapy designed to prime immune responses. Before surgery, IRX-2 was given to the donors, who were patients with early-stage breast cancer. The chain joins TRBV19 to TRBJ1-2, with an unclear D gene assignment. The sequence was obtained from a human donor with breast cancer. The sequencing used tumor tissue, collected after IRX-2 immunotherapy. The nucleotides are TGTGCCAGTAGCGCAGGTTATGGCTACACCTTC. Its protein reads: CASSAGYGYTF.